This TCR beta chain was identified in a study of blood T cell repertoires in COVID-19. Per the germline V gene, CDR1 is LNHDA and CDR2 is SQIVND (reference sequence). The V and J ends lost 6 bases and 2 bases respectively, with 13 bases between them. There are 14 residues in the CDR3. Method: immunoSEQ multiplex PCR; TCRdb's copy keeps in-frame clones and lacks some. The sample holds 150,000 or so clones, 80% to 85% seen once. This clone has just a few counts. The chain links TRBV19 to TRBJ1-1, with D tentatively TRBD1 (6 bases). Sequencing was performed on peripheral blood. The sequence was obtained from a woman in her sixties with acute or convalescent COVID-19. The CDR3 DNA sequence: TGTGCCAGTAGCCCCAGGGGATACAACACTGAAGCTTTCTTT. This sequence encodes CASSPRGYNTEAFF.